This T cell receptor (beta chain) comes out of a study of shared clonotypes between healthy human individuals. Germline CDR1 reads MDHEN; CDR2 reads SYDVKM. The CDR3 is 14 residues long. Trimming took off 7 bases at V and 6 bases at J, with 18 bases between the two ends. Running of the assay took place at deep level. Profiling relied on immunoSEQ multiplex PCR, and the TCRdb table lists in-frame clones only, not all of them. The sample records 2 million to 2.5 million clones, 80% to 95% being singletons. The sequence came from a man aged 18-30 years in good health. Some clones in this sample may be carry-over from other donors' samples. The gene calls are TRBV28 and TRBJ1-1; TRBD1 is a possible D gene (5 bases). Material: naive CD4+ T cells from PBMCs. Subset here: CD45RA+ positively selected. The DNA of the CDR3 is TGTGCCAGCACCCCATCCGGGACTTACTCTGAAGCTTTCTTT. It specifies CASTPSGTYSEAFF.